This T cell receptor beta chain emerged from a study of cytomegalovirus exposure and HLA in healthy donors. General study points: Later examination showed HLA-associated TCR beta chains had greater clonal expansion than equally common others. Overall, some 160 TCR beta chains were annotated as cytomegalovirus-associated.

PCR employed 60 Vbeta and 13 Jbeta primers. Only in-frame clones appear in the TCRdb table, and some are missing; sequencing was by immunoSEQ multiplex PCR. This table holds 150,000 to 200,000 clones, under 90% found once. Of note for this clone: Its antigen is currently unknown.

This CDR3 has 18 amino acids. Germline CDR1 is SGHRS and CDR2 is YFSETQ. Trimming took 0 bases from V and 0 from J; bases not matched to a gene: 8. The sequence was collected from a man aged 18-30 years in good health and CMV-seronegative. This chain connects TRBV5-1 to TRBJ1-1, with 10 nucleotides matching TRBD1. Sequenced material: PBMCs. CDR3 amino acids: CASSLGTGTGDLNTEAFF. In DNA, the CDR3 is TGCGCCAGCAGCTTGGGGACCGGGACAGGGGACCTGAACACTGAAGCTTTCTTT.